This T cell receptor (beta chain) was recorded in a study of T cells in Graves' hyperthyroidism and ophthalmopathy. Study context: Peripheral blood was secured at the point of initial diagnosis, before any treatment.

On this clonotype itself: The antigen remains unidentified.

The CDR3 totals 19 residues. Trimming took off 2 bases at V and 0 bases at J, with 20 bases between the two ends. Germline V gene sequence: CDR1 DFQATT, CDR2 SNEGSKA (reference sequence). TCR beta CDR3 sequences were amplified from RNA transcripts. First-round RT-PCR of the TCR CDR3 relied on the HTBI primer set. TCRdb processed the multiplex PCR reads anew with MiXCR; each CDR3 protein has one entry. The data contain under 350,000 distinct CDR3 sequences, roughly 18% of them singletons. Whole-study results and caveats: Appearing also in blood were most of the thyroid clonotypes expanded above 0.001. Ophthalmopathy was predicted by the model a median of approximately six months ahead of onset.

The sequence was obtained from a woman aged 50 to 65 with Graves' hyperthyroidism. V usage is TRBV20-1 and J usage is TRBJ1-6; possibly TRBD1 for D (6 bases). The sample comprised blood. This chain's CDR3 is CSARRAGGQISSYNSPLHF. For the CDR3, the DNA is TGCAGTGCTAGAAGGGCGGGGGGCCAGATCAGCTCCTATAATTCACCCCTCCACTTT.